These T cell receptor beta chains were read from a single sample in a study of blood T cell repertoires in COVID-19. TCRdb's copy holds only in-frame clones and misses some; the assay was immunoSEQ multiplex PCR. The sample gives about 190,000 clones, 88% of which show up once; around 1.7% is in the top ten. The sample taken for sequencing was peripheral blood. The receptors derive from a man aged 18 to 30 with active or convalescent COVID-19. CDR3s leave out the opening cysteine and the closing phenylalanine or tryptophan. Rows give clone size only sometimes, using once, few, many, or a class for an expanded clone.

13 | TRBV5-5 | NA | ASSLWGTARAEAF
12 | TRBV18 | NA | ASRKGDTNYGYT
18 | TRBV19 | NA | ASSMKMASTGYYSNQPQH
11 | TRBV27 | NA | ASTKSTGRGYT
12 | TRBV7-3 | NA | ASSFGGSDNEQF
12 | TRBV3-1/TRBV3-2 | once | ASSHQGSDSPLH
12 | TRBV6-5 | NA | ASSRDWRVHEQY
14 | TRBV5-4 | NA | ASSSLLGGVGETQY
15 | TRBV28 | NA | ASSSGGQEISNQPQH
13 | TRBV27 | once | ASTPTGDYNTEAF
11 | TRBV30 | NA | AWSRGTNNEQF
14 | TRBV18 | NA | ASSPYGTGSTQPQH
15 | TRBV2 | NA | ASSDPGVRDLTDTQY
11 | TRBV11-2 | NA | ASSPGAGDTQY
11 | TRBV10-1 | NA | ASSESQNSPLH
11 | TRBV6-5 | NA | ASSYQVGYGYT